Given below is one TCR beta chain in context. As yet, its antigen is unknown. Compared with germline, one end of the junction differs, possibly owing to a read error. Unsorted bulk tissue of about 20-32 mg yielded co-extracted RNA and DNA. Chronic HBV infection, untreated so far, was present in the patients. Starting from 400 to 500 ng of total RNA, TCR beta cDNA was produced with a primer in the constant region. The TCR beta library was amplified through three nested multiplex PCR rounds in a modified ARM-PCR procedure. TRBV1-TRBV30 forward and Cbeta reverse primers drove the first two approximately 11-cycle rounds. A single record per CDR3 protein comes from TCRdb applying MiXCR to the multiplex PCR reads. The sample lists about 37,000 distinct CDR3 sequences, roughly 77% occurring once. This sample stems from a study of tumor-infiltrating lymphocytes in primary liver carcinoma. The study, taken as a whole, reports: Tumor-blood pairs (like tumor-adjacent pairs) overlapped less than tumor region pairs did.

Looked up from germline, CDR1 is LGHNA and CDR2 is YSLEER. This CDR3 has 16 amino acids. The chain couples TRBV4-3 to TRBJ1-2, with TRBD1 as a possible D gene (5 bases). Sequencing was performed on tumor-adjacent normal liver tissue. The TCR sequence derives from a man aged 35 to 55 with primary liver carcinoma and hepatitis B virus infection. CDR3 sequence: CASNQAEAGRNYGYTF. CDR3 nucleotides: TGCGCCAGCAACCAGGCGGAGGCAGGGAGGAACTATGGTTACACCTTC.